The 3 T cell receptor beta chains presented below share a single source sample, sequenced in a study of ipilimumab plus nivolumab after autologous stem cell transplantation. The repertoire was sequenced with immunoSEQ multiplex PCR; TCRdb's copy has only in-frame clones and lacks some. The sample has tens of thousands of clones, 80% to 95% seen once. The source material was PBMCs, sampled in a trial of ipilimumab plus nivolumab as post-transplant consolidation. Source of these receptors: a male donor with multiple myeloma.

This chain links TRBV7-6 with TRBJ2-2, with 7 nucleotides matching TRBD2. This CDR3 contains 15 residues. The V segment lost 8 bases and the J segment 3 bases; nucleotides outside the gene matches: 9. The germline gives CDR1 SGHVS, CDR2 FNYEAQ. The CDR3 loop is CASSSGGGDTGELFF. The CDR3 nucleotides read TGTGCCAGCTCCTCCGGGGGAGGGGACACCGGGGAGCTGTTTTTT.

The rearrangement uses TRBV7-2 and TRBJ2-7; 7 nucleotides line up with TRBD1. With 0 bases clipped from V and 3 bases from J, the junction kept 5 bases outside the gene matches. The CDR3 has 15 amino acids. Germline loops: CDR1 SGHTA, CDR2 FQGNSA. In DNA, the CDR3 is TGTGCCAGCAGCTTAGCCGGGACAGAATACTACGAGCAGTACTTC. Its protein product is CASSLAGTEYYEQYF.

The chain links TRBV27 to TRBJ1-2; TRBD1 agrees at 9 bases. The CDR3 consists of 14 residues. CDR1 and CDR2 (germline): MNHEY, SMNVEV (reference sequence). V was pared by 6 bases and J by 5 bases, with 7 bases of the junction left unmatched. CDR3 amino acids: CASRRQGVEYGYTF. The CDR3 bases are TGTGCCAGCAGAAGACAGGGGGTAGAATATGGCTACACCTTC.